What follows are 14 T cell receptor beta chains derived from one specimen sequenced in a study of cytomegalovirus exposure and HLA in healthy donors. It was with 60 Vbeta and 13 Jbeta primers that the PCR ran. Produced via immunoSEQ multiplex PCR; TCRdb's table is partial and in-frame only. Of more than 100,000 clones in the sample, around nine tenths were seen once. What was sequenced was PBMCs. The receptors stem from a woman aged 25 to 39 in good health and CMV-seronegative.

V usage is TRBV7-9 and J usage is TRBJ2-1, with 12 bases lining up with TRBD2. Germline V lookup: CDR1 SEHNR, CDR2 FQNEAQ (reference sequence). There are 16 residues in the CDR3. Germline trimming cut 5 bases from V and 8 bases from J; bases unmatched to any gene: 10. The CDR3 loop is CASSDSSGGALDEQFF. The CDR3, as DNA: TGTGCCAGCAGCGACTCTAGCGGGGGGGCCCTGGATGAGCAGTTCTTC.

This chain uses TRBV27 with TRBJ1-5, with D maybe TRBD1 (6 bases). V was trimmed by 6 bases and J by 6 bases, leaving 15 bases between them. The CDR3 is made up of 14 amino acids. The V gene's germline CDR1 is MNHEY and CDR2 SMNVEV (reference sequence). This CDR3 reads CASSAAGAVQPQHF. The CDR3 DNA reads TGTGCCAGCAGCGCGGCAGGGGCGGTTCAGCCCCAGCATTTT.

The chain employs TRBV4-1 and TRBJ2-7; 12 positions match TRBD2. CDR1 and CDR2 (germline): MGHRA, YSYEKL. The CDR3 consists of 15 residues. J was trimmed by 7 bases and V by 3 bases; bases with no gene match: 7. CDR3 region: CASSHSSGGANEQYF. The CDR3 DNA is TGCGCCAGCAGCCACTCTAGCGGGGGGGCGAATGAGCAGTACTTC.

With regard to this clone: One junction end disagrees with the germline gene, perhaps due to a read error. The J gene is TRBJ2-2, the V gene TRBV7-8, with D maybe TRBD2 (6 bases). Germline V gene lookup returns CDR1 SGHVS and CDR2 FQNEAQ. The length of the CDR3 is 12 residues. In nucleotides, the CDR3 is TGTGCCAGCAGCTTAGGGACACTAGCCCCCACTTTT. Its protein product is CASSLGTLAPTF.

V and J are TRBV10-2 and TRBJ2-5; 10 bases fit TRBD2. Losses at the gene ends were 6 bases for V and 4 bases for J; bases not matched to a gene: 2. Germline V gene lookup returns CDR1 WSHSY and CDR2 SAAADI. CDR3 size: 13 residues. This chain's CDR3 is CASRAGGLETQYF. For the CDR3, the DNA is TGCGCCAGCAGAGCGGGAGGGCTAGAGACCCAGTACTTC.

The CDR3 loop reads CASSMTEIYGYTF. For the CDR3, the DNA is TGTGCCAGTAGTATGACAGAAATCTATGGCTACACCTTC. The chain couples TRBV19 to TRBJ1-2; weak D call: TRBD1 (5 bases). This CDR3 has 13 residues. Germline assignment: CDR1 LNHDA and CDR2 SQIVND (reference sequence). Trimming left V 3 bases short and J 4 bases short, with 9 bases between.

The chain carries TRBV28 and TRBJ2-7; weak D call: TRBD2 (6 bases). From germline, CDR1 is MDHEN and CDR2 SYDVKM. The CDR3 has 14 residues. Trimming stripped 6 bases from V and 2 bases from J, with 14 bases between. CDR3 in DNA: TGTGCCAGCAGGAATAGCGGATCCACCTACGAGCAGTACTTC. Protein sequence: CASRNSGSTYEQYF.

This clone was counted only a few times. The rearrangement links TRBV11-2 to TRBJ2-3; the D is unclear. Between the trimmed V and J ends, which lost 1 base and 2 bases, there was a span of 4 bases. Germline V gives CDR1 SGHAT, CDR2 FQNNGV. CDR3 length: 13 amino acids. DNA for the CDR3: TGTGCCAGCAGCTTAGCGGTCACAGATACGCAGTATTTT. Translated: CASSLAVTDTQYF. The full variable domain, completed using reference TRBV11-2 and TRBJ2-3, is EAGVAQSPRYKIIEKRQSVAFWCNPISGHATLYWYQQILGQGPKLLIQFQNNGVVDDSQLPKDRFSAERLKGVDSTLKIQPAKLEDSAVYLCASSLAVTDTQYFGPGTRLTVL.

This clone showed up just once. In DNA form, the CDR3 reads TGTGCCTGGAGCGCCAAAGACAGGGAGGCTTTCTTT. Its translation is CAWSAKDREAFF. The rearrangement links TRBV30 to TRBJ1-1, with TRBD1 matching 7 bases. The V segment lost 3 bases and the J segment 11 bases; nucleotides outside the gene matches: 9. CDR1 and CDR2 from the germline V gene are GTSNPN and SVGIG (reference sequence). This CDR3 region has 12 residues.

The chain has TRBV5-8 and TRBJ2-5, with D maybe TRBD2 (6 bases). The J call is uncertain, as TRBJ2-7 better fits the DNA end. CDR3 size: 15 residues. Germline-derived CDR1 and CDR2 are SGHTS and YDEGEE. CDR3 bases: TGTGCCAGCAGCTTGGTGGGGGGATCATCCTACGAGCAGTACTTC. Translation: CASSLVGGSSYEQYF.

This sequence joins TRBV23-1 and TRBJ1-5; TRBD1 matches at 7 bases. TRBV23-1 is placed among ORFs of uncertain function. The CDR3 runs to 18 residues. V gave up 0 bases and J gave up 1 base; unmatched junction bases: 9. CDR3 protein: CASSQSGQGVQSNQPQHF. CDR3 bases: TGCGCCAGCAGTCAATCCGGGCAGGGGGTACAAAGCAATCAGCCCCAGCATTTT.

This sequence joins TRBV27 and TRBJ2-1; 8 positions agree with TRBD2. Germline trimming cut 7 bases from V and 9 bases from J; bases unmatched to any gene: 11. Germline values: CDR1 MNHEY, CDR2 SMNVEV (reference sequence). The CDR3 has 14 residues. The DNA of the CDR3 is TGTGCCAGCAAGAGGAGCGGGAGTTTGGTTGAGCAGTTCTTC. Translated, it gives CASKRSGSLVEQFF.

With respect to this clone: This sample also contains other DNA sequences that code for the same CDR3. The chain combines TRBV4-3 with TRBJ1-1; a weak D match, TRBD1 (5 bases). This CDR3 has 15 amino acids. Germline values: CDR1 LGHNA, CDR2 YSLEER. V was pared by 0 bases and J by 2 bases, with 10 bases between. The CDR3 here is CASSQEGQGNTEAFF. The CDR3 DNA reads TGCGCCAGCAGCCAAGAGGGGCAGGGAAACACTGAAGCTTTCTTT.

This chain joins TRBV13 and TRBJ2-4, with D perhaps TRBD2 (7 bases). CDR1 is PRHDT, CDR2 FYEKMQ, per germline (reference sequence). Deletions cut 5 bases from V and 0 bases from J, with 23 bases between. The CDR3 totals 19 residues. CDR3: CASSPRRAGAARAKNIQYF. The CDR3 nucleotides read TGTGCCAGCAGCCCCCGACGGGCGGGGGCCGCTAGAGCCAAAAACATTCAGTACTTC. Complete variable domain (other parts from reference TRBV13 and TRBJ2-4): AAGVIQSPRHLIKEKRETATLKCYPIPRHDTVYWYQQGPGQDPQFLISFYEKMQSDKGSIPDRFSAQQFSDYHSELNMSSLELGDSALYFCASSPRRAGAARAKNIQYFGAGTRLSVL.